This T cell receptor (beta chain) came from a study of early T cells in non-severe SARS-CoV-2 infection. Regarding the study as a whole: VDJdb-based matching was biased toward anti-spike CD8 responses and missed private and CD4 specificities.

This clonotype was found a few times. Its cognate antigen is unknown. Germline trimming cut 2 bases from V and 5 bases from J; bases unmatched to any gene: 4. Germline CDR1 is KGHSH and CDR2 is LQKENI. The CDR3 contains 15 residues. TCRdb called the 5' RACE reads again in MiXCR, with one record for every CDR3 protein. The sample consists of tens of thousands of distinct CDR3 sequences, about 16% of them appearing once. J is TRBJ2-7 and V is TRBV18, with 12 bases lining up with TRBD1. Sequenced material: whole blood, taken at baseline. The TCR comes from an adult who was a healthcare worker with PCR-confirmed SARS-CoV-2 infection or an uninfected control (not recorded which). CDR3 residues: CASSPGTGGRDEQYF. For the CDR3, the DNA is TGTGCCAGCTCACCAGGGACAGGGGGCAGAGACGAGCAGTACTTC.